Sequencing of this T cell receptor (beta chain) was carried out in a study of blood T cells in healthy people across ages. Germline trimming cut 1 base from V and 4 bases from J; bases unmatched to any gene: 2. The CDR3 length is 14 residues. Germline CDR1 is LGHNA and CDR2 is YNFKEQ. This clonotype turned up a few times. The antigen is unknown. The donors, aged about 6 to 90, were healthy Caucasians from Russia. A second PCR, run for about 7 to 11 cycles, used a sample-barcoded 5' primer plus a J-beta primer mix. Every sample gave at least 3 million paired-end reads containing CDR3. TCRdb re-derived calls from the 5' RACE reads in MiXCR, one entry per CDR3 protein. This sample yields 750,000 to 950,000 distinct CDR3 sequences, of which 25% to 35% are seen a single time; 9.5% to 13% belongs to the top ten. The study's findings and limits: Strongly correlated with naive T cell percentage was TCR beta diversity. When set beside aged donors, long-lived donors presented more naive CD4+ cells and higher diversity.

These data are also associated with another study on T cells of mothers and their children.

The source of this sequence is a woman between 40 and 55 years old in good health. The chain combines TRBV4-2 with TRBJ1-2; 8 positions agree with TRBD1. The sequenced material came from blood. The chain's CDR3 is CASSQAGGSYGYTF. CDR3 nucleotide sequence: TGTGCCAGCAGCCAAGCAGGGGGCAGCTATGGCTACACCTTC.